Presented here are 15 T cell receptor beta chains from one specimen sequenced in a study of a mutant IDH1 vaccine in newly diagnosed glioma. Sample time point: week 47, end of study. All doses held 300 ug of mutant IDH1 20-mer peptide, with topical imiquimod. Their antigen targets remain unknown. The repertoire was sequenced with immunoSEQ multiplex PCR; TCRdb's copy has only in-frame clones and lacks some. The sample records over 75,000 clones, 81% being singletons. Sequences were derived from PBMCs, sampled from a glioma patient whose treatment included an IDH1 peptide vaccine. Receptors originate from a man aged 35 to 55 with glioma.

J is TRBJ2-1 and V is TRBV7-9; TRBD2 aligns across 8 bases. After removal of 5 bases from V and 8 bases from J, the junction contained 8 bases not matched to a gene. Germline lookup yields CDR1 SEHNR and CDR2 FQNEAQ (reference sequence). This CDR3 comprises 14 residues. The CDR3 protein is CASSPRRGADEQFF. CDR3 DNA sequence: TGTGCCAGCAGCCCCAGGCGGGGGGCAGATGAGCAGTTCTTC.

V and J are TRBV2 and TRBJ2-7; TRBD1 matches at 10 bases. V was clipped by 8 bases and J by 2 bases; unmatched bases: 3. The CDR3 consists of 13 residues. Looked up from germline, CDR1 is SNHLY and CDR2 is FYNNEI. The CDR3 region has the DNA TGTGCCAGCGGACAGGGGGTACCCTACGAGCAGTACTTC. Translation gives CASGQGVPYEQYF.

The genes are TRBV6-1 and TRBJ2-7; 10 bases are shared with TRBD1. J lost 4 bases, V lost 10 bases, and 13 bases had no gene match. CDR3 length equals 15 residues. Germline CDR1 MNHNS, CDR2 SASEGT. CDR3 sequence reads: CAIATATGGWYEQYF. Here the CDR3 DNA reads TGTGCCATCGCTACCGCGACAGGGGGCTGGTACGAGCAGTACTTC.

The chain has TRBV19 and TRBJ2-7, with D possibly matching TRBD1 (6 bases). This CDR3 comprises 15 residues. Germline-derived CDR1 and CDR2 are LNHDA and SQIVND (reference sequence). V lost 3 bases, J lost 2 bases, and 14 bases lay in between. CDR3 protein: CASSMGQMDPYEQYF. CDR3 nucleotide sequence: TGTGCCAGTAGTATGGGACAAATGGATCCCTACGAGCAGTACTTC.

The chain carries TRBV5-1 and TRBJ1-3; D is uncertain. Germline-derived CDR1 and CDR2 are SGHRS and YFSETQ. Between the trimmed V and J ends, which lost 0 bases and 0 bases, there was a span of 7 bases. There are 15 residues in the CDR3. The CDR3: CASSLVSDSGNTIYF. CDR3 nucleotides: TGCGCCAGCAGCTTGGTGTCGGACTCTGGAAACACCATATATTTT.

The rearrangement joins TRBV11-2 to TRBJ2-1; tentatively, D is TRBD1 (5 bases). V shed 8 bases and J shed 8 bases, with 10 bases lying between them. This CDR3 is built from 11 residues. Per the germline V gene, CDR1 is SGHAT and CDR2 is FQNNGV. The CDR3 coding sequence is TGTGCCAGCCAGGGTGCATATGAGCAGTTCTTC. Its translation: CASQGAYEQFF.

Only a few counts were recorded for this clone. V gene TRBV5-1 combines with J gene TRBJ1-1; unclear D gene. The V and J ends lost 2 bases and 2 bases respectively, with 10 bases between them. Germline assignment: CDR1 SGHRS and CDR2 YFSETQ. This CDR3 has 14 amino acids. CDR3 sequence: CASSFGNRNTEAFF. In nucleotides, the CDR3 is TGCGCCAGCAGCTTTGGAAACCGTAACACTGAAGCTTTCTTT.

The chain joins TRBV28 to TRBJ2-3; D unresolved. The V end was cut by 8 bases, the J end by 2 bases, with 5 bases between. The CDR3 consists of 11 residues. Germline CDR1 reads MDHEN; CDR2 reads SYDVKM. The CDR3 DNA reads TGTGCCAGCGGCAACACAGATACGCAGTATTTT. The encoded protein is CASGNTDTQYF.

In DNA, the CDR3 is TGTGCCAGCAGCAAAATCGGGGGTCGGGGCTCCTACGAGCAGTACTTC. As protein: CASSKIGGRGSYEQYF. The V and J genes are TRBV21-1 and TRBJ2-7; the table's D call, TRBD2, has no DNA check behind it. TRBV21-1 is a known pseudogene. This CDR3 contains 16 residues.

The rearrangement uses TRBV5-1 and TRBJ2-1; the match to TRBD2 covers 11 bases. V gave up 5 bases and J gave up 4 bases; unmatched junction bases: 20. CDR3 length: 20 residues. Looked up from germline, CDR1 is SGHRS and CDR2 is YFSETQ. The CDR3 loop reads CASSPRRGTSGPTPYNEQFF. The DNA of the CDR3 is TGCGCCAGCAGTCCCCGTCGCGGGACTAGCGGACCCACTCCTTACAATGAGCAGTTCTTC. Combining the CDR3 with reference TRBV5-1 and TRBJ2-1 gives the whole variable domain KAGVTQTPRYLIKTRGQQVTLSCSPISGHRSVSWYQQTPGQGLQFLFEYFSETQRNKGNFPGRFSGRQFSNSRSEMNVSTLELGDSALYLCASSPRRGTSGPTPYNEQFFGPGTRLTVL.

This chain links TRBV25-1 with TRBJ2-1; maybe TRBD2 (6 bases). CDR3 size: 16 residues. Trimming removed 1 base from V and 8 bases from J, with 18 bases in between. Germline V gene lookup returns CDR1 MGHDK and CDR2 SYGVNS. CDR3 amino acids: CASSELGGESVDEQFF. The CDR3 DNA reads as TGTGCCAGCAGTGAATTGGGCGGGGAGAGTGTTGATGAGCAGTTCTTC. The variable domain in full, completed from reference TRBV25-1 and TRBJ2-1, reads EADIYQTPRYLVIGTGKKITLECSQTMGHDKMYWYQQDPGMELHLIHYSYGVNSTEKGDLSSESTVSRIRTEHFPLTLESARPSHTSQYLCASSELGGESVDEQFFGPGTRLTVL.

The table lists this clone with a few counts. The CDR3 protein is CASSRTGNNQPQHF. CDR3 nucleotides: TGTGCCAGCAGCCGGACAGGGAACAATCAGCCCCAGCATTTT. The chain carries TRBV11-2 and TRBJ1-5, with TRBD1 matching over 8 bases. Germline assignment: CDR1 SGHAT and CDR2 FQNNGV. There are 14 residues in the CDR3. The trim removed 5 bases at V and 3 bases at J, leaving 3 bases unmatched.

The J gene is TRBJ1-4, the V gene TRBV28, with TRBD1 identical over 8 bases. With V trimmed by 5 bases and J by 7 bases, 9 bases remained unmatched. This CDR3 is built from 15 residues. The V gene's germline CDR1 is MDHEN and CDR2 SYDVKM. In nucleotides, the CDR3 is TGTGCCAGCAGTCCGACAGGGGAACCGGGTGAAAAACTGTTTTTT. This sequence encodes CASSPTGEPGEKLFF.

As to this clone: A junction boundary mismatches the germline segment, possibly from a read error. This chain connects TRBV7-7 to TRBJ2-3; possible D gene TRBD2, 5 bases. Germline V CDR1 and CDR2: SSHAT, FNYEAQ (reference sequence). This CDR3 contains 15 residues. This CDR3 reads CASSLSAASTDTQYF. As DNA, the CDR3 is TGTGCTAGCAGCTTATCAGCGGCTAGCACAGATACGCAGTATTTT.

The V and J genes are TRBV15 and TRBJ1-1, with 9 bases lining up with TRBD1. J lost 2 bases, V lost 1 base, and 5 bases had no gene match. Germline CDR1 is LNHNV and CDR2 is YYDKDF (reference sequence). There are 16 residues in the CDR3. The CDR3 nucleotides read TGTGCCACCAGCAGAGGGGACAGGGAGATCAACACTGAAGCTTTCTTT. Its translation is CATSRGDREINTEAFF. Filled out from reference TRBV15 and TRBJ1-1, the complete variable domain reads DAMVIQNPRYQVTQFGKPVTLSCSQTLNHNVMYWYQQKSSQAPKLLFHYYDKDFNNEADTPDNFQSRRPNTSFCFLDIRSPGLGDTAMYLCATSRGDREINTEAFFGQGTRLTVV.